This T cell receptor beta chain emerged from a study of HIV-infected children after antiretroviral therapy interruption. Across the whole study: Four children interrupted treatment; four stayed on continuous treatment. In continuous treatment, analyzed samples were from weeks 0, 48 and 150. Whole-study results and caveats: Shared-triplet CDR3 clusters increased after interruption in a few patients.

Treatment given: PENTA 11 planned treatment interruption arm or continuous ART arm. Sorting from thawed PBMCs isolated memory CD8+ CD45RO+ CD45RA- T cells. RNA-based 3' RACE libraries used unique molecular identifiers. From the 3' RACE reads, TCRdb called clonotypes with MiXCR, one entry per CDR3 protein. The data contain some 15,000 distinct CDR3 sequences, 3% to 3.5% of them singletons. This clonotype was observed at least ten times. Its target is unknown. CDR3 length: 13 residues. Trimming removed 6 bases from V and 2 bases from J, with 10 bases in between. Germline CDR1 and CDR2: SGHDN and FVKESK. The chain is built from TRBV14 and TRBJ1-2; D gene ambiguous. Sequencing used CD45RO+ CD8+ T cells from PBMCs, pooled from several time points, obtained from a donor given antiretroviral therapy, either interrupted or continuous. Subset noted: memory CD8+ CD45RO+ CD45RA- T cells. This clonotype originated in a pool of human donors with HIV. CDR3 region: CASSQASNYGYTF. The CDR3 DNA reads as TGTGCCAGCAGTCAGGCCTCCAACTATGGCTACACCTTC. Full variable domain (remainder filled in from reference TRBV14 and TRBJ1-2): EAGVTQFPSHSVIEKGQTVTLRCDPISGHDNLYWYRRVMGKEIKFLLHFVKESKQDESGMPNNRFLAERTGGTYSTLKVQPAELEDSGVYFCASSQASNYGYTFGSGTRLTVV.